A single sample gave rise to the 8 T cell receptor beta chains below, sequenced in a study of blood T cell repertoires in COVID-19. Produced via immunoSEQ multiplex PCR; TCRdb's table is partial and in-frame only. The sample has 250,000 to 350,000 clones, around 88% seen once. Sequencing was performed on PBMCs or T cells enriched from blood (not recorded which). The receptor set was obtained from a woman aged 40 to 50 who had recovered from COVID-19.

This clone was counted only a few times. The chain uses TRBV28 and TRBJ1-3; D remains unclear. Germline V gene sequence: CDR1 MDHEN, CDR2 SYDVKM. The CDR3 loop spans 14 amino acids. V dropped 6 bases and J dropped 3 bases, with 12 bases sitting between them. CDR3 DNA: TGTGCCAGCAGGATTGAGCCGGTTGGAAACACCATATATTTT. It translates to CASRIEPVGNTIYF.

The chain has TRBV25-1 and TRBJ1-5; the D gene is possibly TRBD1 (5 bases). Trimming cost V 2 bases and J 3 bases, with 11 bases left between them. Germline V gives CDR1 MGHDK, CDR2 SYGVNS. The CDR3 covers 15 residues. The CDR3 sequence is CASSERAGPNQPQHF. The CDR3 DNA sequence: TGTGCCAGCAGTGAAAGGGCAGGGCCCAATCAGCCCCAGCATTTT.

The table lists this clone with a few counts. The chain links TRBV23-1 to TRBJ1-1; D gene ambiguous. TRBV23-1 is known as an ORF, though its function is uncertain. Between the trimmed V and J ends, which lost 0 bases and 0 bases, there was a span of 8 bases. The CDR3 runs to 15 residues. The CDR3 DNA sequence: TGCGCCAGCAGTCAATCTACGGGAGTGAACACTGAAGCTTTCTTT. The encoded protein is CASSQSTGVNTEAFF.

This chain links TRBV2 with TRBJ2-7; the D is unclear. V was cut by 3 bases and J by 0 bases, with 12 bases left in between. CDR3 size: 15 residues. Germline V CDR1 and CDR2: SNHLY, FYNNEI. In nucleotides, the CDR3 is TGTGCCAGCAGTGATCCCGGTCTGAGCTCCTACGAGCAGTACTTC. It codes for CASSDPGLSSYEQYF.

CDR3 loop: CASSFTLATDTQYF. DNA of the CDR3: TGTGCCAGCAGTTTCACCCTAGCCACAGATACGCAGTATTTT. This sequence joins TRBV11-2 and TRBJ2-3, with TRBD2 as a possible D gene (5 bases). The CDR3 consists of 14 residues. CDR1 is SGHAT, CDR2 FQNNGV, per germline. V lost 6 bases, J lost 2 bases, and 12 bases lay in between.

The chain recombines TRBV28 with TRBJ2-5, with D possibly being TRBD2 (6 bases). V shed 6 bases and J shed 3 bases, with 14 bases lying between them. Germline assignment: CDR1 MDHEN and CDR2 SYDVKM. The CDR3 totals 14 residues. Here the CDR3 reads CASSEPGVEETQYF. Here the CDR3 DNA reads TGTGCCAGCAGCGAGCCGGGAGTAGAAGAGACCCAGTACTTC.

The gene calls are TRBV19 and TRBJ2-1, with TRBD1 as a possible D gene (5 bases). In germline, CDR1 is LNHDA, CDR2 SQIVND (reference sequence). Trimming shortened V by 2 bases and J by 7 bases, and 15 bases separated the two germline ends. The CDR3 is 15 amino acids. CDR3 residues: CASSIQGTFNNEQFF. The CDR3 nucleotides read TGTGCCAGTAGTATACAGGGCACCTTTAATAATGAGCAGTTCTTC.

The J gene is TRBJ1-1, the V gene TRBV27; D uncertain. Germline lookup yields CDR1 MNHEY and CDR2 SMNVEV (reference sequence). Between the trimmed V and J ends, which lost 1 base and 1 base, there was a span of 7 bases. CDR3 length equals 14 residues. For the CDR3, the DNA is TGTGCCAGCAGTTTATTTCTAGGGAACACTGAAGCTTTCTTT. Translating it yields CASSLFLGNTEAFF.